Following are 5 T cell receptor beta chains from one sample sequenced in a study of cytomegalovirus exposure and HLA in healthy donors. PCR used 60 Vbeta primers and 13 Jbeta primers. Generated by immunoSEQ multiplex PCR, the TCRdb table keeps only in-frame clones and is missing some. The repertoire holds around 140,000 clones, approximately 80% seen once, with under 5% in the top ten. Sequenced material: PBMCs. All receptors derive from a man aged 35-49 years in good health and CMV-seronegative.

V usage is TRBV29-1 and J usage is TRBJ1-2, with D possibly being TRBD1 (6 bases). CDR1 is SQVTM, CDR2 ANQGSEA, per germline. The CDR3 totals 12 residues. V lost 4 bases and J 6 bases, leaving 12 bases between the germline ends. In DNA, the CDR3 is TGCAGCGTTGGGGGGCGCATCGATGGCTACACCTTC. Amino acid sequence: CSVGGRIDGYTF.

CDR3: CASKPPGLGYEQYF. DNA for the CDR3: TGTGCCAGCAAACCCCCGGGTCTCGGGTACGAGCAGTACTTC. This sequence joins TRBV6-5 and TRBJ2-7; D is unresolved. This CDR3 is 14 amino acids long. V gave up 7 bases and J gave up 4 bases, with 17 bases separating them. Germline lookup yields CDR1 MNHEY and CDR2 SVGAGI.

The chain is built from TRBV9 and TRBJ1-1, with D perhaps TRBD1 (5 bases). Trimming took 0 bases from V and 3 from J, leaving 12 bases between them. Germline loops: CDR1 SGDLS, CDR2 YYNGEE. The CDR3 is 15 residues long. This CDR3 reads CASSVEQARHTEAFF. CDR3 nucleotides: TGTGCCAGCAGCGTAGAACAGGCAAGGCACACTGAAGCTTTCTTT.

V usage is TRBV6-5 and J usage is TRBJ2-7, with 8 bases matching TRBD1. CDR3 length: 14 residues. The junction had 4 bases not matched to a gene; V was cut back by 5 bases and J by 1 base. Germline V gene sequence: CDR1 MNHEY, CDR2 SVGAGI. Here the CDR3 DNA reads TGTGCCAGCAGTCCGACAGGGGTTTCCTACGAGCAGTACTTC. Protein: CASSPTGVSYEQYF.

V is TRBV4-3 and J is TRBJ2-3, with D tentatively TRBD2 (5 bases). Germline loops: CDR1 LGHNA, CDR2 YSLEER. V was shortened by 1 base and J by 5 bases, with 16 bases between the two germline ends. This CDR3 has 16 amino acids. The CDR3 here is CASSQGSGFPQDTQYF. CDR3 DNA sequence: TGCGCCAGCAGCCAAGGTTCGGGATTCCCACAAGATACGCAGTATTTT.